The clone carrying this T cell receptor (beta chain) was recorded only once. The data were taken from a study of shared clonotypes between healthy human individuals. V was cut by 3 bases and J by 0 bases, with 12 bases left in between. This CDR3 is built from 16 residues. CDR1 is SGHVS, CDR2 FNYEAQ, per germline. Assay: immunoSEQ multiplex PCR; the TCRdb copy retains only in-frame clones and omits some. The sample shows under 2.5 million clones, just under 95% of them seen only once. The TCR was taken from a man aged 18 to 30 in good health. Some clones in this sample may be carry-over from other donors' samples. The genes are TRBV7-6 and TRBJ1-3; possible D gene TRBD1, 5 bases. Source material: naive CD4+ T cells from PBMCs. Specified subset: CD45RA+ positively selected. The CDR3 DNA sequence: TGTGCCAGCAGCTTGGGGGACCGGGTCTCTGGAAACACCATATATTTT. Translation: CASSLGDRVSGNTIYF.